This TCR beta chain emerged from a study of OX40 agonist ivuxolimab in advanced cancers. This clone came up a few times. The antigen remains unidentified. Germline assignment: CDR1 SNHLY and CDR2 FYNNEI. The CDR3 runs to 14 residues. The junction had 8 bases not matched to a gene; V was cut back by 6 bases and J by 5 bases. The assay was immunoSEQ multiplex PCR, and TCRdb's table has in-frame clones only and misses some. In the table there are over 40,000 clones, about 86% of which are singletons. Study-level results: No determination was made of the antigen specificity of the expanded peripheral T cells.

The chain has TRBV2 and TRBJ1-1; TRBD1 matches at 8 bases. Sequences were derived from CD4+ or CD8+ T cells sorted from blood, sampled in a trial of the OX40 agonist ivuxolimab. The source is an adult with an advanced solid tumor such as melanoma, head and neck, liver or kidney cancer. CDR3: CASRTQGVGTEAFF. The CDR3 region has the DNA TGTGCCAGCAGAACACAGGGGGTGGGTACTGAAGCTTTCTTT.